Sequencing of this T cell receptor beta chain was carried out in a study of blood T cell repertoires in COVID-19. Looking at the study overall: Samples taken during acute and convalescent COVID-19 were collected in the United States, Italy and Spain. PBMCs, B-cell-depleted T cells, or T cells were the source of the cDNA or gDNA that made up the material.

Methods used by the authors: By means of reference gene primer amplification, nucleated cell counts were estimated. The table came from immunoSEQ multiplex PCR; TCRdb's copy has only in-frame clones and leaves some out. The D gene and trimming were derived from the DNA, and the V and J assignments and clone size from that table. The data show some 150,000 clones, around 83% seen once. The V gene end was trimmed by 2 bases and the J gene end by 6 bases; junction bases not matched to a gene: 4. Germline V gene lookup returns CDR1 KGHSH and CDR2 LQKENI. This CDR3 region has 14 residues. Study members were between about 18 and 100 years old and lived in 20 to 25 US regions.

The clonotype comes from a man aged 50 or older who had recovered from COVID-19. The genes are TRBV18 and TRBJ1-5; TRBD1 agrees at 7 bases. The sequenced sample was PBMCs or T cells enriched from blood (not recorded which). CDR3 amino acids: CASSPGTALQPQHF. In DNA form, the CDR3 reads TGTGCCAGCTCACCAGGGACAGCTCTTCAGCCCCAGCATTTT.